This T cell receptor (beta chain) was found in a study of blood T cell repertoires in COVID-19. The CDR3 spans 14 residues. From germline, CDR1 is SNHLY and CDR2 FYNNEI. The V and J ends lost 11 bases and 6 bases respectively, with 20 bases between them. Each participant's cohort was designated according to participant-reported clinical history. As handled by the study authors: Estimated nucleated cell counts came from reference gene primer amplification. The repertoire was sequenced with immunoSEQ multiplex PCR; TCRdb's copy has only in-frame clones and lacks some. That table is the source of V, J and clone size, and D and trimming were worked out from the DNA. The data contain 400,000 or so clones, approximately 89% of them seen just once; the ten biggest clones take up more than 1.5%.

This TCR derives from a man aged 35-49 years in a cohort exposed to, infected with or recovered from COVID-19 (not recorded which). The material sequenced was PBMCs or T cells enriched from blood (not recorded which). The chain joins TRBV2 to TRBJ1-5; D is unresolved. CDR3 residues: CAQGWEGGSQPQHF. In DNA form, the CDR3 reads TGTGCCCAAGGATGGGAGGGAGGGAGTCAGCCCCAGCATTTT.